The rows below give T cell receptor beta chains drawn from one sample of a study of T cells in Graves' hyperthyroidism and ophthalmopathy. TCRdb fed the multiplex PCR reads into MiXCR, producing one record per CDR3 protein. The sample holds 250,000 to 400,000 distinct CDR3 sequences, roughly 15% seen once. Input material: blood. All receptors come from a woman between 40 and 55 years old with Graves' ophthalmopathy. Each CDR3 is given without its conserved first and last residue. Each record gives: V gene, J gene, CDR3 protein.

>TRBV6-5|TRBJ2-1
ASSYFLGPSLNEQF
>TRBV6-5|TRBJ2-7
ASSYRGSPGHYEQY
>TRBV12-3/TRBV12-4|TRBJ2-1
ASSRTSVEQF
>TRBV20-1|TRBJ1-5
SARFNNQPQH
>TRBV19|TRBJ1-2
ASSTFQGTNYGYT
>TRBV5-5|TRBJ2-7
ASSLAGQGVGEQY
>TRBV7-9|TRBJ1-1
ASSSWGMRGDTEAF
>TRBV18|TRBJ2-1
ASSPVQGYGGEQF
>TRBV5-1|TRBJ1-1
ASSLVGSENTEAF
>TRBV6-1|TRBJ1-1
ASRGTALPGAF
>TRBV20-1|TRBJ2-1
SAMDRGSNADEQF
>TRBV7-2|TRBJ1-4
ASRTGVGATNEKLF
>TRBV28|TRBJ1-3
ASSLQRAGDTIY
>TRBV29-1|TRBJ2-7
SVEAQGPEQY
>TRBV20-1|TRBJ1-1
SATPVGEAF
>TRBV3-1|TRBJ1-2
ASSQGTYGYT
>TRBV19|TRBJ2-1
ASSTPGQGIYEQF
>TRBV28|TRBJ1-2
ASSLAANYGYT
>TRBV18|TRBJ1-2
ASSPPGTYGYT
>TRBV20-1|TRBJ2-1
SARGSASGNNEQF
>TRBV6-1|TRBJ1-2
ASGDRSYYGYT
>TRBV11-2|TRBJ2-1
ASSPRTSGRHEQF
>TRBV5-4|TRBJ2-1
ASSFTSGRYNEQF
>TRBV3-1|TRBJ2-2
ASSQANRADGELF
>TRBV20-1|TRBJ1-2
SARSGDYGYT
>TRBV28|TRBJ2-7
ASTSRGREQY
>TRBV2|TRBJ2-2
ASSEAGSTGELF
>TRBV20-1|TRBJ2-5
SATQQGFLY
>TRBV5-1|TRBJ2-2
ASSPPITGELF
>TRBV7-9|TRBJ2-7
ASSRLEPYEQY
>TRBV20-1|TRBJ2-1
SASQGPSVNNEQF
>TRBV7-6|TRBJ2-5
ASSLARAEETQY
>TRBV19|TRBJ1-5
ASNQEVVNIQPQH
>TRBV4-2|TRBJ2-7
ASSQTAGLADTYEQY
>TRBV5-5|TRBJ1-6
ASSPSVTGAGSPLH
>TRBV7-9|TRBJ1-1
ASSLVDRVRNTEAF
>TRBV6-1|TRBJ2-1
ASSINTSGGRSSYNEQF
>TRBV20-1|TRBJ2-7
SARPDGRPYEQY
>TRBV12-3/TRBV12-4|TRBJ2-2
ASLGLGGELF
>TRBV10-2|TRBJ2-3
ASLGLAGGPFTATQY
>TRBV5-6|TRBJ1-5
ASSLFAASPGPQH
>TRBV19|TRBJ2-1
ASSIRLAGGQF
>TRBV11-2|TRBJ2-2
ASTPGRANTGELF
>TRBV6-4|TRBJ2-2
ASRQGRVTGELF
>TRBV6-5|TRBJ2-2
ASSYSETGAGELF
>TRBV11-2|TRBJ2-5
ASRYRAGETQY
>TRBV5-5|TRBJ1-5
ASSLVAAGGNQPQH
>TRBV5-1|TRBJ1-1
ASSLEGRPTEAF
>TRBV20-1|TRBJ2-1
SARDRTGYDNEQF
>TRBV24-1|TRBJ2-1
ATRSTQGARRNEQF
>TRBV7-9|TRBJ2-2
ASSLPGQGLGGELF
>TRBV6-1|TRBJ1-5
ASSAGVGKVQH
>TRBV6-1|TRBJ2-7
ASSYQETGSFEQY
>TRBV20-1|TRBJ1-6
SARDYSRLSPLH
>TRBV11-3|TRBJ2-1
ASSFSGSGSGNEQF
>TRBV6-1|TRBJ2-1
ASSNPGRGSFNEQF
>TRBV5-6|TRBJ2-7
ASSSDFSGETPYEQY
>TRBV28|TRBJ2-7
ASRLLGTSKRAEREQY
>TRBV2|TRBJ2-2
ASSDLIGGLNTGELF
>TRBV5-1|TRBJ2-7
ASSLQAGLAYEQY